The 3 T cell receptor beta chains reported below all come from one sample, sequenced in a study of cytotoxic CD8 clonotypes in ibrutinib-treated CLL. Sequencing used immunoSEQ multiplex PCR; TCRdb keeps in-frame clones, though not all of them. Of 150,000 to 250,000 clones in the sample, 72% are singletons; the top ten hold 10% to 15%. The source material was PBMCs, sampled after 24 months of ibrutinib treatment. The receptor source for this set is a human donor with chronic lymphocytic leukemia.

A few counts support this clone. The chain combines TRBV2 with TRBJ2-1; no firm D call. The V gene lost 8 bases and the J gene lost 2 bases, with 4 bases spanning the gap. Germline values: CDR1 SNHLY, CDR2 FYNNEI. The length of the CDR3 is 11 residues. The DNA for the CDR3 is TGTGCCAGCGGTACCTACAATGAGCAGTTCTTC. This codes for CASGTYNEQFF.

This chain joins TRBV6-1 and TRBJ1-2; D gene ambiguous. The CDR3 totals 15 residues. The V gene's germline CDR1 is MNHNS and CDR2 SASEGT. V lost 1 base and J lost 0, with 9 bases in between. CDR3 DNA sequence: TGTGCCAGCAGTGAAGTGTTTATAGCTAACTATGGCTACACCTTC. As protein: CASSEVFIANYGYTF.

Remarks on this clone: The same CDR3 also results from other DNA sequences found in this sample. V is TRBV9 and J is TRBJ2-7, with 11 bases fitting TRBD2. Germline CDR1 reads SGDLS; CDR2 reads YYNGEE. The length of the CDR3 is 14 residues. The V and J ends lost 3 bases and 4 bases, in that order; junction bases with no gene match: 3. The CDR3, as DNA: TGTGCCAGCAGCGCGACTAGCGGGACTTACGAGCAGTACTTC. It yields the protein CASSATSGTYEQYF. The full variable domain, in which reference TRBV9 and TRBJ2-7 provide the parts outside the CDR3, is DSGVTQTPKHLITATGQRVTLRCSPRSGDLSVYWYQQSLDQGLQFLIQYYNGEERAKGNILERFSAQQFPDLHSELNLSSLELGDSALYFCASSATSGTYEQYFGPGTRLTVT.